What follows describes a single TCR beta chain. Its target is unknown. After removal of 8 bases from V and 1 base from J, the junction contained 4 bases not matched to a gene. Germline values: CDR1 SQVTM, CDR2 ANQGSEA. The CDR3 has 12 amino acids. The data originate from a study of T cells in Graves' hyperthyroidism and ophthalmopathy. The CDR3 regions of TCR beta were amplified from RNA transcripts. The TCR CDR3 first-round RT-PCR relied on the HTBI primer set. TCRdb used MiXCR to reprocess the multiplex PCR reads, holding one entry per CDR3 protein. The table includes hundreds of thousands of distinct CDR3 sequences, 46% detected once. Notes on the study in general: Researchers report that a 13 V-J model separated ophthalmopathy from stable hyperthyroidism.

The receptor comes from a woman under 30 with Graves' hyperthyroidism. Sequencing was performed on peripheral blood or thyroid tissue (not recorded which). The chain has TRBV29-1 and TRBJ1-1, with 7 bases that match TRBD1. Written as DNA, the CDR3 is TGCAGCTTACGACAGGGGAACACTGAAGCTTTCTTT. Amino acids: CSLRQGNTEAFF.